The rows below give T cell receptor beta chains drawn from one sample of a study of PD-L1 blockade in urothelial cancer. Libraries were prepared by immunoSEQ multiplex PCR; TCRdb keeps only in-frame clonotypes and omits some of them. The sample lists 72,000 or so clones, around nine tenths occurring once. The sample here was PBMCs, taken around atezolizumab (anti-PD-L1) treatment. The receptors here all came from a man aged 55 to 69 with urothelial cancer. CDR3s include the opening cysteine and the closing phenylalanine or tryptophan. The order of the fields is CDR3 DNA, CDR3 protein, clone size, V gene, CDR3 length, D gene, J gene. D genes are given only for firm matches. The size field is filled for only some rows; it gives once, few, many or a size class.

DNA: TGTGCCAGCAGCTTAGCGATAGGGAGTGTCTCCTACGAGCAGTACTTC
CDR3: CASSLAIGSVSYEQYF
size: .
V: TRBV7-2
length: 16
D: .
J: TRBJ2-7

DNA: TGTGCCAGCAGTTACAGGAGGACTGAAGCTTTCTTT
CDR3: CASSYRRTEAFF
size: .
V: TRBV6-5
length: 12
D: .
J: TRBJ1-1

DNA: TGTGCCAGTAGTCACAGCGGGACCTACGAGCAGTACTTC
CDR3: CASSHSGTYEQYF
size: .
V: TRBV19
length: 13
D: TRBD2
J: TRBJ2-7

DNA: TGTGCCAGCACGACAGGGTTGGGGGGCAAAAACATTCAGTACTTC
CDR3: CASTTGLGGKNIQYF
size: .
V: TRBV2
length: 15
D: .
J: TRBJ2-4

DNA: TGCGCCAGCAGCTCGGGACGCCACACGGGAGGCTACGAGCAGTACTTC
CDR3: CASSSGRHTGGYEQYF
size: .
V: TRBV5-1
length: 16
D: TRBD2
J: TRBJ2-7

DNA: TGTGCCAGCACCATTAGGAGGGCGAGCACAGATACGCAGTATTTT
CDR3: CASTIRRASTDTQYF
size: .
V: TRBV27
length: 15
D: .
J: TRBJ2-3

DNA: TGTGCCAGCAGCTTAGATCCGGGACAGACTTATTACTTC
CDR3: CASSLDPGQTYYF
size: .
V: TRBV11-3
length: 13
D: TRBD1
J: TRBJ2-7

DNA: TGTGCCAGCAGCTTAGGCCGTGGGAGCTCCTACGAGCAGTACTTC
CDR3: CASSLGRGSSYEQYF
size: .
V: TRBV13
length: 15
D: .
J: TRBJ2-7

DNA: TGTGCCAGTAGTTCTCTAGGGGGACAGGGGCAGACCCAGTACTTC
CDR3: CASSSLGGQGQTQYF
size: .
V: TRBV19
length: 15
D: TRBD1
J: TRBJ2-5

DNA: TGCAGTTCCTCCGGGATTTACGGCTACACCTTC
CDR3: CSSSGIYGYTF
size: .
V: TRBV20-1
length: 11
D: .
J: TRBJ1-2

DNA: TGTGCCAGCAGCGGGACAACCCGAAACACTGAAGCTTTCTTT
CDR3: CASSGTTRNTEAFF
size: .
V: TRBV7-9
length: 14
D: .
J: TRBJ1-1

DNA: TGCGCCAGCAGGGGGCTCAGGGAGACCCAGTACTTC
CDR3: CASRGLRETQYF
size: .
V: TRBV5-1
length: 12
D: .
J: TRBJ2-5

DNA: TGTGCCAGCAGCGGACTAGCGGGGGTCTCAAACACCGGGGAGCTGTTTTTT
CDR3: CASSGLAGVSNTGELFF
size: once
V: TRBV7-2
length: 17
D: TRBD2
J: TRBJ2-2

DNA: TGTGCCAGCAGCGAACCGACAGGGGCTTGGGAAAAACTGTTTTTT
CDR3: CASSEPTGAWEKLFF
size: .
V: TRBV7-9
length: 15
D: TRBD1
J: TRBJ1-4

DNA: TGTGCCAGCAGCCCGGAGGGTTTTGGCGAGGAGCAGTACTTC
CDR3: CASSPEGFGEEQYF
size: .
V: TRBV7-3
length: 14
D: .
J: TRBJ2-7

DNA: TGTGCCAGCAGCTTAAAGCGGGCTGGCGGGACCGGGGAGCTGTTTTTT
CDR3: CASSLKRAGGTGELFF
size: .
V: TRBV7-2
length: 16
D: .
J: TRBJ2-2

DNA: TGTGCCACCCATCGCGGGACCAACTATGGCTACACCTTC
CDR3: CATHRGTNYGYTF
size: .
V: TRBV28
length: 13
D: .
J: TRBJ1-2

DNA: TGTGCCAGCAGCTTAGGACTAGGATCCTACAATGAGCAGTTCTTC
CDR3: CASSLGLGSYNEQFF
size: .
V: TRBV5-4
length: 15
D: TRBD2
J: TRBJ2-1

DNA: TGTGCCAGCAGTTTGCACAGGGGGCTTTCACCCCTCCACTTT
CDR3: CASSLHRGLSPLHF
size: .
V: TRBV28
length: 14
D: TRBD1
J: TRBJ1-6

DNA: TGTGCCAGCAGCGTACAGGTGAATGAGCAGTTCTTC
CDR3: CASSVQVNEQFF
size: few
V: TRBV7-3
length: 12
D: .
J: TRBJ2-1

DNA: TGTGCCACCGGCGGAGGTGAGCAGTTCTTC
CDR3: CATGGGEQFF
size: .
V: TRBV11-2
length: 10
D: .
J: TRBJ2-1

DNA: TGTGCCAGCAGCTTGGGGACTAGCGTATACAATGAGCAGTTCTTC
CDR3: CASSLGTSVYNEQFF
size: .
V: TRBV5-6
length: 15
D: TRBD2
J: TRBJ2-1

DNA: TGTGCCAGCAGGGGGACTGGAGCTTTCTTT
CDR3: CASRGTGAFF
size: few
V: TRBV2
length: 10
D: .
J: TRBJ1-1

DNA: TGTGCCAGCAGCTTAGAACTAGCGGGAGCTTACGAGCAGTACTTC
CDR3: CASSLELAGAYEQYF
size: .
V: TRBV11-3
length: 15
D: TRBD2
J: TRBJ2-7

DNA: TGTGCCAGCAGTTTACTTTTTGGGACAGGCTCCTACAATGAGCAGTTCTTC
CDR3: CASSLLFGTGSYNEQFF
size: .
V: TRBV28
length: 17
D: TRBD1
J: TRBJ2-1

DNA: TGTGCCAGCAGTGAGAATAGCGGGGATGGTGAGACCCAGTACTTC
CDR3: CASSENSGDGETQYF
size: .
V: TRBV2
length: 15
D: TRBD2
J: TRBJ2-5

DNA: TGTGCCAGCAGCTTAGATGTGGCAGGGGGGCAGCCCCAGCATTTT
CDR3: CASSLDVAGGQPQHF
size: .
V: TRBV7-8
length: 15
D: TRBD1
J: TRBJ1-5

DNA: TGCGCCAGCAGTGAGTCAGGGGCCGCGAACACTGAAGCTTTCTTT
CDR3: CASSESGAANTEAFF
size: once
V: TRBV10-1
length: 15
D: .
J: TRBJ1-1

DNA: TGTGCCAGCAGCTTGCAGGGGGCGGCTAGGGGCTACACCTTC
CDR3: CASSLQGAARGYTF
size: .
V: TRBV5-4
length: 14
D: TRBD1
J: TRBJ1-2

DNA: TGTGCCAGCATGGGGGGACAGGGGTTTTACGAGCAGTACTTC
CDR3: CASMGGQGFYEQYF
size: .
V: TRBV6-1
length: 14
D: TRBD1
J: TRBJ2-7

DNA: TGTGCCTGGAGTACAGGGTTCTATGGCTACACCTTC
CDR3: CAWSTGFYGYTF
size: few
V: TRBV30
length: 12
D: .
J: TRBJ1-2

DNA: TGTGCCAGTCAACGAACAGGGGCTGGGGCCAACGTCCTGACTTTC
CDR3: CASQRTGAGANVLTF
size: .
V: TRBV28
length: 15
D: TRBD1
J: TRBJ2-6

DNA: TGTGCCAGCAGTTTTGGGGGTAGCGGGGTCCAAGAGACCCAGTACTTC
CDR3: CASSFGGSGVQETQYF
size: .
V: TRBV28
length: 16
D: TRBD2
J: TRBJ2-5

DNA: TGCGCCAGCAGCTTCGCGGGGCAAGAGACCCAGTACTTC
CDR3: CASSFAGQETQYF
size: .
V: TRBV5-1
length: 13
D: .
J: TRBJ2-5

DNA: TGTGCCAGTAGTATTTCGAGGGAGACTGAAGCTTTCTTT
CDR3: CASSISRETEAFF
size: .
V: TRBV19
length: 13
D: .
J: TRBJ1-1

DNA: TGTGCCAGCAGTAGGGACAGTCGGCGGAACACTGAAGCTTTCTTT
CDR3: CASSRDSRRNTEAFF
size: .
V: TRBV2
length: 15
D: TRBD1
J: TRBJ1-1

DNA: TGTGCCAGCAGCGTAGAGATTAGCGGGGGGGCCTTTGGGGCCAACGTCCTGACTTTC
CDR3: CASSVEISGGAFGANVLTF
size: .
V: TRBV9
length: 19
D: TRBD2
J: TRBJ2-6

DNA: TGTGCCAGCAGTTACTCACAGCTAAACTATGGCTACACCTTC
CDR3: CASSYSQLNYGYTF
size: .
V: TRBV6-5
length: 14
D: .
J: TRBJ1-2

DNA: TGCGCCAGCAGCCCGGAGGGGTTAAACTCTGGAAACACCATATATTTT
CDR3: CASSPEGLNSGNTIYF
size: .
V: TRBV5-1
length: 16
D: .
J: TRBJ1-3

DNA: TGTGCCAGCAGCTTTAGTCCGAATGGAGATGGCTACACCTTC
CDR3: CASSFSPNGDGYTF
size: .
V: TRBV7-2
length: 14
D: .
J: TRBJ1-2

DNA: TGTGCCAGCAGCCCGGCCGGTGCTTCGGGGGGATACTATGGCTACACCTTC
CDR3: CASSPAGASGGYYGYTF
size: .
V: TRBV5-4
length: 17
D: .
J: TRBJ1-2

DNA: TGTGCCTGGGCCCTATTTGCTGGAAACACCATATATTTT
CDR3: CAWALFAGNTIYF
size: .
V: TRBV30
length: 13
D: .
J: TRBJ1-3

DNA: TGTGCCAGCAGTGATGGGACTAATCCCCATGAGCAGTTCTTC
CDR3: CASSDGTNPHEQFF
size: .
V: TRBV25-1
length: 14
D: TRBD2
J: TRBJ2-1

DNA: TGTGCCAGCAGCCTGGGGGGACCGAACAATGAGCAGTTCTTC
CDR3: CASSLGGPNNEQFF
size: .
V: TRBV6-5
length: 14
D: .
J: TRBJ2-1

DNA: TGTGCCAGTGATGAAGCGGGTAGGGGAAAAAACACCGGGGAGCTGTTTTTT
CDR3: CASDEAGRGKNTGELFF
size: .
V: TRBV9
length: 17
D: .
J: TRBJ2-2

DNA: TGTGCCTACGACCGGAGACAGGGTCAATCTAATGAAAAACTGTTTTTT
CDR3: CAYDRRQGQSNEKLFF
size: .
V: TRBV30
length: 16
D: TRBD1
J: TRBJ1-4

DNA: TGTGCCAGCAGTGAACAGATGGACACCGGGGAGCTGTTTTTT
CDR3: CASSEQMDTGELFF
size: .
V: TRBV6-1
length: 14
D: .
J: TRBJ2-2

DNA: TGTGCCAGCAGCTTAGAGTCGGTGGGGGGAAAGACCCAGTACTTC
CDR3: CASSLESVGGKTQYF
size: .
V: TRBV11-3
length: 15
D: .
J: TRBJ2-5

DNA: TGTGCCAGCCCCAGCGGACTAGGTACCCGGACCCAGTACTTC
CDR3: CASPSGLGTRTQYF
size: few
V: TRBV5-8
length: 14
D: TRBD2
J: TRBJ2-5

DNA: TGTGCCAGCAGTTTATACAGGGGTAGCGGGGAGCTGTTTTTT
CDR3: CASSLYRGSGELFF
size: .
V: TRBV27
length: 14
D: TRBD1
J: TRBJ2-2

DNA: TGTGCCTGCGGACTAGCGGGACCACCAGACTTC
CDR3: CACGLAGPPDF
size: .
V: TRBV30
length: 11
D: TRBD2
J: TRBJ2-7

DNA: TGTGCCAGCAGCCCCCGACTAGCGGGAATCTACGACGAGCAGTACTTC
CDR3: CASSPRLAGIYDEQYF
size: few
V: TRBV9
length: 16
D: TRBD2
J: TRBJ2-7

DNA: TGTGCCAGCAGTTACAGGGAGTATGGCTACACCTTC
CDR3: CASSYREYGYTF
size: .
V: TRBV28
length: 12
D: .
J: TRBJ1-2

DNA: TGTGCCAGTAGTATAGAACCCGTCTACTACAATGAGCAGTTCTTC
CDR3: CASSIEPVYYNEQFF
size: .
V: TRBV19
length: 15
D: .
J: TRBJ2-1

DNA: TGTGCCAGCAGTTTAAGCAGGGCCAGCAATCAGCCCCAGCATTTT
CDR3: CASSLSRASNQPQHF
size: .
V: TRBV27
length: 15
D: .
J: TRBJ1-5